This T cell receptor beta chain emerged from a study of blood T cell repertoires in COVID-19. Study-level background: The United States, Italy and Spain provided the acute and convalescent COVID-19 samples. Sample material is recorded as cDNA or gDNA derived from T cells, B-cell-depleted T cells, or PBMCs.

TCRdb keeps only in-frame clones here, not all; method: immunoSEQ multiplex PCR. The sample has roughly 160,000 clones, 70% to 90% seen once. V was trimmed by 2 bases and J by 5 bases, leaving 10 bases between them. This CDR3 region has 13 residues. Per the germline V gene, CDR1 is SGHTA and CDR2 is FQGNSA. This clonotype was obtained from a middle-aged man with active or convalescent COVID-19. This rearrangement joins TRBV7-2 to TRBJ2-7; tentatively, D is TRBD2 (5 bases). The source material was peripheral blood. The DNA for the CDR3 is TGTGCCAGCAGCTTAAGTCGGGGAAACGAGCAGTACTTC. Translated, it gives CASSLSRGNEQYF.